This T cell receptor beta chain appears in the sequencing data of a study of immune heterogeneity within non-small cell lung tumors. There are a few counts of this clonotype. Its specificity is not known. A read error is possible here, since a much larger clone lies one base away. General study points: The high-frequency T-cell receptor beta clonotypes mostly did not match up between individual patients. Significant yet moderate, the positive correlation between local T-cell clonality and local tumor mutational burden reached an R of 0.3 to 0.35.

As template, the study used bulk tumor genomic DNA at 550 to 700 ng per sample. Biopsies that were spaced far apart were taken, several per primary tumor, during surgery. Before undergoing curative surgery, patients had newly diagnosed non-small cell lung cancer that was untreated. Study donors were patients with a new diagnosis of non-small cell lung cancer who underwent surgery with curative intent. Multiplex PCR amplified TCR beta CDR3 with 32 V and 13 J primers. MiXCR, run by TCRdb on the multiplex PCR reads, gives a single entry per CDR3 protein. This table holds 20,000 to 25,000 distinct CDR3 sequences, 27% found once. The CDR3 consists of 15 residues. CDR1 is SNHLY, CDR2 FYNNEI, per germline.

The receptor's source is a man aged 35 to 55 with non-small cell lung cancer. Sequenced sample: lung tumor tissue. The V gene is TRBV2, the J gene TRBJ2-7, with 8 nucleotides matching TRBD2. The CDR3 sequence is CDSGLSAGVGYEQYF. The CDR3, as DNA: TGTGACAGCGGTCTATCAGCGGGAGTTGGTTACGAGCAGTACTTC.